Below, 7 T cell receptor beta chains from the same sample are listed, as sequenced in a study of blood T cell repertoires in COVID-19. Libraries were prepared by immunoSEQ multiplex PCR; TCRdb keeps only in-frame clonotypes and omits some of them. This table has some 32,000 clones, around 87% appearing once. What was sequenced was peripheral blood. These receptors all stem from a man aged 60-69 years with active COVID-19.

The rearrangement uses TRBV3-1 (or the pseudogene TRBV3-2) and TRBJ1-1; no definite D call. Germline loops: CDR1 LGHDT, CDR2 YNNKEL (reference sequence). The germline V and J ends were trimmed by 3 bases and 2 bases, with 10 bases remaining between them. This CDR3 is 14 amino acids long. CDR3 amino acids: CASSHHRGNTEAFF. In nucleotides, the CDR3 is TGTGCCAGCAGCCACCACCGGGGAAACACTGAAGCTTTCTTT.

DNA for the CDR3: TGTGCCAGCAGCTGGGCCCCCGACAAGAACACTGAAGCTTTCTTT. This sequence encodes CASSWAPDKNTEAFF. V is TRBV5-4 and J is TRBJ1-1, with D uncertain. CDR1 is SGHNT, CDR2 YYREEE, per germline (reference sequence). Trimming cost V 3 bases and J 1 base, with 13 bases left between them. This CDR3 region has 15 residues.

The chain couples TRBV11-3 to TRBJ2-7; 11 nucleotides match TRBD2. Germline values: CDR1 SGHNT, CDR2 YENEEA. The V gene end was trimmed by 8 bases and the J gene end by 5 bases; junction bases not matched to a gene: 5. The CDR3 has 13 amino acids. CDR3 region: CASSGLADDEQYF. The CDR3, as DNA: TGTGCCAGCTCGGGACTAGCGGACGACGAGCAGTACTTC. Drawing the rest from reference TRBV11-3 and TRBJ2-7, the complete variable domain is EAGVVQSPRYKIIEKKQPVAFWCNPISGHNTLYWYLQNLGQGPELLIRYENEEAVDDSQLPKDRFSAERLKGVDSTLKIQPAELGDSAVYLCASSGLADDEQYFGPGTRLTVT.

The chain recombines TRBV14 with TRBJ2-3, with a weak D call TRBD2 (6 bases). There are 17 residues in the CDR3. CDR1 and CDR2 from the germline V gene are SGHDN and FVKESK. V lost 0 bases and J 4 bases, leaving 17 bases between the germline ends. Here the CDR3 reads CASSQDRWGEVADTQYF. CDR3 nucleotide sequence: TGTGCCAGCAGCCAAGATCGGTGGGGGGAAGTAGCAGATACGCAGTATTTT. Supplemented by reference TRBV14 and TRBJ2-3, the full variable domain reads EAGVTQFPSHSVIEKGQTVTLRCDPISGHDNLYWYRRVMGKEIKFLLHFVKESKQDESGMPNNRFLAERTGGTYSTLKVQPAELEDSGVYFCASSQDRWGEVADTQYFGPGTRLTVL.

This clone was recorded only once. V gene TRBV6-6 combines with J gene TRBJ2-4; 12 bases align to TRBD1. Germline CDR1 is MNHNY and CDR2 is SVGAGI (reference sequence). CDR3 size: 13 residues. Trimming took 8 bases from V and 9 from J; bases not matched to a gene: 5. The CDR3 here is CASAGQGASIQYF. The CDR3 DNA reads TGTGCCAGCGCGGGACAGGGGGCGAGCATTCAGTACTTC.

The chain uses TRBV9 and TRBJ2-3, with 8 nucleotides matching TRBD1. This CDR3 is built from 16 residues. The ends lost 4 bases at V and 6 bases at J; junction bases unmatched: 13. Germline loops: CDR1 SGDLS, CDR2 YYNGEE. The CDR3 coding sequence is TGTGCCAGCAGCCCCCGACAGGGGAGGTTGATGGATACGCAGTATTTT. Translated: CASSPRQGRLMDTQYF.

The chain is built from TRBV11-3 and TRBJ2-6; D is unclear. Trimming left V 5 bases short and J 0 bases short, with 11 bases between. The V gene's germline CDR1 is SGHNT and CDR2 YENEEA. CDR3 length: 16 residues. The CDR3 protein is CASSPSANSGANVLTF. CDR3 nucleotide sequence: TGTGCCAGCAGCCCCAGCGCAAACTCTGGGGCCAACGTCCTGACTTTC.